This TCR beta chain was documented in a study of cytomegalovirus exposure and HLA in healthy donors. A multiplex PCR was run with 60 Vbeta primers and 13 Jbeta primers. Sequencing used immunoSEQ multiplex PCR; TCRdb keeps in-frame clones, though not all of them. The sample lists 170,000 or so clones, roughly 80% occurring once. The ends lost 4 bases at V and 3 bases at J; junction bases unmatched: 7. This CDR3 spans 15 amino acids. The germline V gene encodes CDR1 MNHNS and CDR2 SASEGT. The chain is built from TRBV6-1 and TRBJ2-5; the match to TRBD1 covers 8 bases. The sequenced sample consisted of PBMCs. The clonotype comes from a young man in good health and CMV-seropositive. The CDR3 DNA sequence: TGTGCCAGCAGTGCCTGGACAGGGAGTAAAGAGACCCAGTACTTC. Amino acid sequence: CASSAWTGSKETQYF.